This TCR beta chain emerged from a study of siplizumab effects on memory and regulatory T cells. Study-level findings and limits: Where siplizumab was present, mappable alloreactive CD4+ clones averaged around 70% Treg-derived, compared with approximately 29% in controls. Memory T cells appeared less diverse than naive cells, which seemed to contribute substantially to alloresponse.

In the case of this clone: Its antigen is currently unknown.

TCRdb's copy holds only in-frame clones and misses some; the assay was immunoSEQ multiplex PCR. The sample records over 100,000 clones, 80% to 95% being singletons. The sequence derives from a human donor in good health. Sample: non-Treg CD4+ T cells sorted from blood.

CDR3 in DNA: TGTGCCATCAGTGAGGGGGGACCCTATGGCTACACCTTC. It specifies CAISEGGPYGYTF. The J gene is TRBJ1-2, the V gene TRBV10-3; tentative D call: TRBD1 (5 bases). The germline V gene has CDR1 ENHRY and CDR2 SYGVKD. V lost 2 bases and J lost 4, with 8 bases in between. The CDR3 extends over 13 amino acids.